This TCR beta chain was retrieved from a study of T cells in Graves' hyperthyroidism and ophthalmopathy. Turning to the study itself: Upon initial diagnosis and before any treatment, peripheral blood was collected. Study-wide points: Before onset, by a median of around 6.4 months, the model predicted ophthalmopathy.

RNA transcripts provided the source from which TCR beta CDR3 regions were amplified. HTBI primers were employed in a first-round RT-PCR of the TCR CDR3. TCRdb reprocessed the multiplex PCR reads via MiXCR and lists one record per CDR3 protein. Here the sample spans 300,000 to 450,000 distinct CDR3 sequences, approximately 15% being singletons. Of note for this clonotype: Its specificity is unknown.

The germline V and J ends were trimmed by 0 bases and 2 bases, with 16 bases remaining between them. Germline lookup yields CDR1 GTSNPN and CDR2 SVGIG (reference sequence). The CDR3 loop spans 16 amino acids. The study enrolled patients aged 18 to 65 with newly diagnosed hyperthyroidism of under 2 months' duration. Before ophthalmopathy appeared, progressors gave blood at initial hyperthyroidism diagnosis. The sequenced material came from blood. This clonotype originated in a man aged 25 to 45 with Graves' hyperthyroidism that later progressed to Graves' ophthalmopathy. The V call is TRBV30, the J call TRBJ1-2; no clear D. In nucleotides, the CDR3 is TGTGCCTGGAGTGTACCCGTCGGGAGACGAAACTATGGCTACACCTTC. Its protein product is CAWSVPVGRRNYGYTF. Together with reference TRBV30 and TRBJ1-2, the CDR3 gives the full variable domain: SQTIHQWPATLVQPVGSPLSLECTVEGTSNPNLYWYRQAAGRGLQLLFYSVGIGQISSEVPQNLSASRPQDRQFILSSKKLLLSDSGFYLCAWSVPVGRRNYGYTFGSGTRLTVV.